Each of the 2 T cell receptor beta chains below was sequenced from the same sample in a study of long-term antiretroviral therapy in people with HIV. The immunoSEQ assay was v3.0, run at survey level. TCRdb's table, derived via immunoSEQ multiplex PCR, lists solely in-frame clones and lacks some. The table has tens of thousands of clones, roughly 95% seen once. The specimen was unsorted PBMCs, collected 3.7 years after starting antiretroviral therapy. These receptors were collected from a woman between 50 and 59 years old with HIV.

The chain employs TRBV4-1 and TRBJ2-5; no clear D gene. The germline gives CDR1 MGHRA, CDR2 YSYEKL. Deletions cut 0 bases from V and 5 bases from J, with 10 bases between. This CDR3 region has 14 residues. The CDR3 nucleotides are TGCGCCAGCAGCCAAGACCCCTCCATGGAGACCCAGTACTTC. Translated, it gives CASSQDPSMETQYF.

The chain joins TRBV15 to TRBJ2-1; D not certain. The CDR3 is 15 amino acids. V shed 0 bases and J shed 6 bases, with 12 bases lying between them. Germline assignment: CDR1 LNHNV and CDR2 YYDKDF (reference sequence). For the CDR3, the DNA is TGTGCCACCAGCAGAGATAGGAATAGTATCAATGAGCAGTTCTTC. This gives the protein CATSRDRNSINEQFF.